These 8 T cell receptor beta chains were sequenced from one sample in a study of blood T cells in healthy people across ages (dated by TCRdb to between 2014 and 2017). To prepare the library, 5' RACE was applied. Sequenced using an Illumina HiSeq 2500. A second about 6 to 11 cycle PCR used a sample-barcoded 5' primer and a J-beta primer mix. TCRdb trimmed public reads at Q25 via fastp, called clones via MiXCR and kept in-frame beta chains. Identical CDR3 proteins give one entry, which carries the most common genes and DNA. The sample table holds approximately 490,000 distinct CDR3 sequences, of which around 24% were seen once. Roughly 9.4% of the sample lies in the top ten. The sample was also reused in another study, on T cells of mothers and their children.

Sequenced material: blood. The origin of the receptors is a boy younger than 18 in good health.

This clonotype has a handful of counts. The V gene is TRBV20-1, the J gene TRBJ2-7, with 11 nucleotides matching TRBD2. The CDR3 extends over 18 amino acids. Germline V lookup: CDR1 DFQATT, CDR2 SNEGSKA (reference sequence). Trimming cost V 1 base and J 4 bases; bases outside gene matches: 15. This chain's CDR3 is CSARVDPLSGGVSYEQYF. The CDR3 nucleotides read TGCAGTGCTAGAGTTGATCCCCTTAGCGGGGGGGTGTCTTACGAGCAGTACTTC.

This clonotype was seen only a few times. The chain recombines TRBV28 with TRBJ2-7, with 9 bases that match TRBD1. The CDR3 sequence is 16 residues long. V dropped 2 bases and J dropped 2; count of bases not matched to a gene: 7. The germline V gene encodes CDR1 MDHEN and CDR2 SYDVKM. The CDR3 spells CASSLRDRETPYEQYF. In nucleotides, the CDR3 is TGTGCCAGCAGTTTACGGGACAGGGAAACTCCCTACGAGCAGTACTTC.

CDR3 sequence (DNA): TGCAGTGCTAGCACTCCGGGACAGGGGTTTACCGAGCAGTACTTC. Its translation: CSASTPGQGFTEQYF. The V call is TRBV20-1, the J call TRBJ2-5; 10 positions agree with TRBD1. The end of the DNA aligns better with TRBJ2-7, so the J call may be wrong. The CDR3 loop spans 15 amino acids. Germline loops: CDR1 DFQATT, CDR2 SNEGSKA (reference sequence).

As concerns this clonotype: The germline gene is not matched at one end of the junction; a read error may be the cause. The V call is TRBV12-3 or TRBV12-4, the J call TRBJ2-4, with a weak D call TRBD2 (5 bases). The CDR3 loop spans 15 amino acids. The CDR3 nucleotides are TGTGTCAGCAGTTTGGGAGCGGTAGCCAAAAACATTCAGTACTTC. Its translation is CVSSLGAVAKNIQYF.

The sample holds a few counts of this clonotype. This chain links TRBV24-1 with TRBJ2-5; tentative D call: TRBD2 (6 bases). With the DNA end fitting TRBJ2-1 better, the J assignment may be wrong. This CDR3 is 15 amino acids long. Germline V CDR1 and CDR2: KGHDR, SFDVKD. The CDR3 region has the DNA TGTGCCACCAAGGCAGGCGGGACGATCTACAATGAGCAGTTCTTC. Translated: CATKAGGTIYNEQFF.

The J gene is TRBJ2-3, the V gene TRBV5-1; D is unclear. Trimming cost V 0 bases and J 4 bases, with 12 bases left between them. The CDR3 runs 15 residues. Germline V gene data show CDR1 as SGHRS and CDR2 as YFSETQ. The CDR3 region is CASSLVGRPPDTQYF. CDR3 bases: TGCGCCAGCAGCTTGGTCGGCAGACCCCCAGATACGCAGTATTTT. The full variable domain, rest sourced from reference TRBV5-1 and TRBJ2-3, is KAGVTQTPRYLIKTRGQQVTLSCSPISGHRSVSWYQQTPGQGLQFLFEYFSETQRNKGNFPGRFSGRQFSNSRSEMNVSTLELGDSALYLCASSLVGRPPDTQYFGPGTRLTVL.

This clonotype was detected a few times. This rearrangement joins TRBV20-1 to TRBJ2-7; 11 positions agree with TRBD2. V dropped 0 bases and J dropped 7; count of bases not matched to a gene: 8. The CDR3 runs 15 residues. CDR1 is DFQATT and CDR2 is SNEGSKA in the germline V gene (reference sequence). This CDR3 is CSARDGTSGSSEQYF. The CDR3 region has the DNA TGCAGTGCTAGAGATGGAACTAGCGGGAGCAGTGAGCAGTACTTC.

The chain has TRBV7-2 and TRBJ2-5; TRBD1 aligns across 8 bases. The CDR3 runs 13 residues. Germline loops: CDR1 SGHTA, CDR2 FQGNSA. V lost 1 base, J lost 9 bases, and 4 bases stayed unmatched. The CDR3 is CASSLVQTGAQYF. Here the CDR3 DNA reads TGTGCCAGCAGCTTAGTACAGACAGGGGCCCAGTACTTC. The complete variable domain, with remaining parts taken from reference TRBV7-2 and TRBJ2-5, reads GAGVSQSPSNKVTEKGKDVELRCDPISGHTALYWYRQSLGQGLEFLIYFQGNSAPDKSGLPSDRFSAERTGGSVSTLTIQRTQQEDSAVYLCASSLVQTGAQYFGPGTRLLVL.